This TCR beta chain appears in the sequencing data of a study of glioma-infiltrating T cells. Study-level points and caveats: Gliomas, especially low-grade, showed above-expected tissue-blood divergence; non-neoplastic patients showed below. Only very few CDR3 sequences appeared in both tissue and blood.

TCR alpha and beta CDR3 regions were amplified from RNA using iRepertoire nested multiplex PCR. Input was 100-400 ng of tissue mRNA or PBMC total RNA. TCRdb used MiXCR to reprocess the multiplex PCR reads, holding one entry per CDR3 protein. The profile shows about 140,000 distinct CDR3 sequences, more than 35% of them singletons. The germline CDR1 and CDR2 sequences are SGHTA and FQGNSA. This CDR3 has 15 residues. The junction had 9 bases not matched to a gene; V was cut back by 1 base and J by 6 bases. As for this clonotype: Antigen: not known.

The sequence came from a human donor with low-grade glioma or glioblastoma, undergoing nonglioma brain surgery, or in good health (not recorded which). Sample: glioma tissue, nonneoplastic brain tissue, or PBMCs (not recorded which). This chain connects TRBV7-2 to TRBJ2-7, with 7 bases that match TRBD2. CDR3 coding DNA: TGTGCCAGCAGCTTAGGACTAGCTATCGCTACCGAGCAGTACTTC. Protein sequence: CASSLGLAIATEQYF.